The 14 T cell receptor beta chains below all came from one sample that was sequenced in a study of cytomegalovirus exposure and HLA in healthy donors. The study ran its PCR with 60 Vbeta and 13 Jbeta primers. Only in-frame clones appear in the TCRdb table, and some are missing; sequencing was by immunoSEQ multiplex PCR. The data hold approximately 150,000 clones, with approximately 81% observed a single time. Sequencing input: PBMCs. These receptors originate from a man aged 25-45 years in good health and CMV-seronegative.

The chain carries TRBV30 and TRBJ2-3; D may be TRBD2 (5 bases). This CDR3 contains 15 residues. Looked up from germline, CDR1 is GTSNPN and CDR2 is SVGIG (reference sequence). V was clipped by 0 bases and J by 5 bases, with 15 bases between them. In nucleotides, the CDR3 is TGTGCCTGGAGTGTAGGTAGCGCCGGGGAAGATACGCAGTATTTT. It yields the protein CAWSVGSAGEDTQYF.

The chain joins TRBV18 to TRBJ2-7; D possibly corresponds to TRBD2 (5 bases). The CDR3 loop spans 16 amino acids. V lost 1 base and J 6 bases, leaving 19 bases between the germline ends. The V gene's germline CDR1 is KGHSH and CDR2 LQKENI. CDR3 region: CASSPLRASNYVEQYF. CDR3 in DNA: TGTGCCAGCTCACCACTGCGGGCCAGTAACTACGTCGAGCAGTACTTC.

V gene TRBV2 combines with J gene TRBJ2-5; D possibly corresponds to TRBD1 (6 bases). CDR1 is SNHLY, CDR2 FYNNEI, per germline. The CDR3 loop spans 15 amino acids. The V end was cut by 8 bases, the J end by 5 bases, with 21 bases between. The chain's CDR3 is CASSGQGSSVETQYF. The CDR3 DNA is TGTGCCAGCTCCGGGCAGGGGTCTTCGGTGGAGACCCAGTACTTC.

DNA of the CDR3: TGTGCCAGCAGTTTACAAGTCGGGGGATCCAATTCACCCCTCCACTTT. Protein sequence: CASSLQVGGSNSPLHF. This chain connects TRBV27 to TRBJ1-6; D may be TRBD1 (5 bases). CDR1 and CDR2 from the germline V gene are MNHEY and SMNVEV (reference sequence). V lost 2 bases, J lost 7 bases, and 15 bases lay in between. The CDR3 length is 16 residues.

This chain connects TRBV6-5 to TRBJ2-1; the D gene is possibly TRBD2 (5 bases). Per germline, CDR1 MNHEY and CDR2 SVGAGI. V was cut by 0 bases and J by 2 bases, with 11 bases left in between. CDR3 length: 16 amino acids. The chain's CDR3 is CASSYSAGLTYNEQFF. CDR3 nucleotides: TGTGCCAGCAGTTACTCGGCGGGCTTAACCTACAATGAGCAGTTCTTC.

This clone was seen a few times. V gene TRBV6-4 combines with J gene TRBJ2-3, with 11 bases fitting TRBD2. The J segment lost 4 bases and the V segment lost 5 bases, leaving 5 bases of the junction unmatched. CDR1 is MRHNA and CDR2 is SNTAGT in the germline V gene. The CDR3 is made up of 15 amino acids. The CDR3 coding sequence is TGTGCCAGCAGTCCTAGCGGGGGGTCCCCAGATACGCAGTATTTT. This translates into CASSPSGGSPDTQYF.

The chain combines TRBV29-1 with TRBJ2-5; D possibly corresponds to TRBD2 (6 bases). The end of the DNA aligns better with TRBJ2-7, so the J call may be wrong. Germline-derived CDR1 and CDR2 are SQVTM and ANQGSEA. CDR3 length: 13 residues. The CDR3 coding sequence is TGCAGCGTTTCGGGAGCAAGGTCCTACGAGCAGTACTTC. Translation: CSVSGARSYEQYF.

The chain has TRBV5-6 and TRBJ1-3; TRBD1 agrees at 8 bases. Germline V gene data show CDR1 as SGHDT and CDR2 as YYEEEE. The CDR3 consists of 15 residues. The junction had 2 bases not matched to a gene; V was cut back by 0 bases and J by 3 bases. CDR3 region: CASSLGTGLGNTIYF. CDR3 in DNA: TGTGCCAGCAGCTTGGGGACAGGGCTTGGAAACACCATATATTTT.

The V gene is TRBV5-1, the J gene TRBJ2-5; D is possibly TRBD2 (5 bases). In germline, CDR1 is SGHRS, CDR2 YFSETQ. The V end was cut by 4 bases, the J end by 2 bases, with 12 bases between. This CDR3 region has 14 residues. DNA of the CDR3: TGCGCCAGCAGCAGCGGACCGCCGCAAGAGACCCAGTACTTC. Protein: CASSSGPPQETQYF.

This sequence joins TRBV7-2 and TRBJ1-2; D is ambiguous. This CDR3 region has 13 residues. Germline V gene lookup returns CDR1 SGHTA and CDR2 FQGNSA. Trimming shortened V by 9 bases and J by 7 bases, and 18 bases separated the two germline ends. CDR3 DNA: TGTGCCAGGGCCTCCAACGGTAGGAGTGGCTACACCTTC. Translating gives CARASNGRSGYTF. The whole variable domain, filled in from reference TRBV7-2 and TRBJ1-2, reads GAGVSQSPSNKVTEKGKDVELRCDPISGHTALYWYRQSLGQGLEFLIYFQGNSAPDKSGLPSDRFSAERTGGSVSTLTIQRTQQEDSAVYLCARASNGRSGYTFGSGTRLTVV.

This sequence joins TRBV5-1 and TRBJ2-3, with D unresolved. Trimming pared 4 bases from V and 2 bases from J, leaving 14 bases between. The CDR3 has 15 residues. CDR1 is SGHRS and CDR2 is YFSETQ in the germline V gene. This CDR3 is CASSEKIPTTDTQYF. DNA for the CDR3: TGCGCCAGCAGCGAGAAGATACCTACCACAGATACGCAGTATTTT.

The table lists this clone with a count of one. The chain carries TRBV5-1 and TRBJ2-2; no firm D call. CDR3 size: 14 residues. The ends were cut back, 0 bases at V and 6 bases at J, with 9 bases in the middle. Germline V gene sequence: CDR1 SGHRS, CDR2 YFSETQ. The CDR3 coding sequence is TGCGCCAGCAGCTTGGCTACAGTGGCCGGGGAGCTGTTTTTT. Its translation: CASSLATVAGELFF.

This clone was observed a few times. The CDR3 nucleotides read TGTGCCAGTAGTCCTATCTTTAAAACGACAGGGTACTCCTACGAGCAGTACTTC. It is translated as CASSPIFKTTGYSYEQYF. The chain links TRBV19 to TRBJ2-7, with 7 bases matching TRBD1. CDR3 size: 18 residues. Trimming at V came to 5 bases and at J to 0 bases, leaving 16 bases not matched to a gene. CDR1 is LNHDA, CDR2 SQIVND, per germline (reference sequence).

V usage is TRBV15 and J usage is TRBJ2-5, with a tentative D call TRBD1 (6 bases). Germline V CDR1 and CDR2: LNHNV, YYDKDF (reference sequence). Trimming left V 1 base short and J 5 bases short, with 11 bases between. The CDR3 contains 14 residues. CDR3 nucleotide sequence: TGTGCCACCAGCAGAGGGGGGCGCTGGGAGACCCAGTACTTC. Its translation: CATSRGGRWETQYF.